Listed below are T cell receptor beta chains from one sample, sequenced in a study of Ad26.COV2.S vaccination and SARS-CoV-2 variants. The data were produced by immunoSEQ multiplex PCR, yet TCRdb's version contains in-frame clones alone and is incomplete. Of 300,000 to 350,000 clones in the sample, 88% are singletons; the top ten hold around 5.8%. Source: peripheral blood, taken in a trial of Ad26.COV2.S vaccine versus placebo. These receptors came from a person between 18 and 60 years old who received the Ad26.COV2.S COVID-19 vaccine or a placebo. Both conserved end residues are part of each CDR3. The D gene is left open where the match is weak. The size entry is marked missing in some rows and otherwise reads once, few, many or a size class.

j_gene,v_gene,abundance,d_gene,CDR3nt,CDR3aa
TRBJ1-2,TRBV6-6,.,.,TGTGCCAGCAGCCCCTCTGGGGGGTTGGAGACGAATGGCTACACCTTC,CASSPSGGLETNGYTF
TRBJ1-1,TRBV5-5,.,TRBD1,TGTGCCAGCAGCACCCCTCAGGGGGTGAACACTGAAGCTTTCTTT,CASSTPQGVNTEAFF
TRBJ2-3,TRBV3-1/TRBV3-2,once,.,TGTGCCAGCAGCCCGAGGGAACGTCGGACAGATACGCAGTATTTT,CASSPRERRTDTQYF
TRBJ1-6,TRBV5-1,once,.,TGCGCCAGCAGGGGGGCCTATAATTCACCCCTCCACTTT,CASRGAYNSPLHF
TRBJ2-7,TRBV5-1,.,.,TGCGCCAGCAGCTTGGACAGGGCTCACGAGCAGTACTTC,CASSLDRAHEQYF
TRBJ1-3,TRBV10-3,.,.,TGTGCCATCAGTGATGAACCCGGGACGAGCTCCGGAAACACCATATATTTT,CAISDEPGTSSGNTIYF
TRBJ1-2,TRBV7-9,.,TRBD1,TGTGCCAGCAGCTTAGTGGTATTAAACAGGGGCTATGGCTACACCTTC,CASSLVVLNRGYGYTF
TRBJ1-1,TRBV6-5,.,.,TGTGCCAGCAGACCCCGACAGGTCTCTGAAGCTTTCTTT,CASRPRQVSEAFF
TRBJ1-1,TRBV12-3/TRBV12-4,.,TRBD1,TGTGCCGGCCGAAAGACAGGGGGCACTGAAGCTTTCTTT,CAGRKTGGTEAFF
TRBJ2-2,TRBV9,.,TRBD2,TGTGCCAGCAGCGTAGTAGCTAGCGGGAGGTGGTCCGGGGAGCTGTTTTTT,CASSVVASGRWSGELFF
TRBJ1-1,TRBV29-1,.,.,TGCAGCGCCCTACCGCTGAACACTGAAGCTTTCTTT,CSALPLNTEAFF
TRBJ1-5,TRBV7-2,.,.,TGTGCCAGCAGCTTAGAAGTTGGGCCCCAGCATTTT,CASSLEVGPQHF
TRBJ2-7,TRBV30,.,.,TGTGCCTGGACCCCCATAGCGTCATGGGGTTACGAGCAGTACTTC,CAWTPIASWGYEQYF
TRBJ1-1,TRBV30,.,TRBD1,TGTGCCTGGTGGGACAGGGGGGCGTGGACTGAAGCTTTCTTT,CAWWDRGAWTEAFF
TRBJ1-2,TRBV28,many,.,TGTGCCAACAAGGAACCCAACTATGGCTACACCTTC,CANKEPNYGYTF
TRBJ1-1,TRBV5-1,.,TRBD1,TGCGCCAGCAGCCTGACAGGGGGCCGTACTGAAGCTTTCTTT,CASSLTGGRTEAFF
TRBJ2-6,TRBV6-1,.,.,TGTGCCAGCAGTGTAACAGGTTCCTCTGGGGCCAACGTCCTGACTTTC,CASSVTGSSGANVLTF
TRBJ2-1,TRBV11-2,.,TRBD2,TGTGCCAGCAGTACTCTAGCGGGAGGGCAGTTCGATGAGCAGTTCTTC,CASSTLAGGQFDEQFF
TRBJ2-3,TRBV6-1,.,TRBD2,TGTGCCAGCAGGGAAAAGTCCCGAGGGCTAGGACTAGCGGGCACAGATACGCAGTATTTT,CASREKSRGLGLAGTDTQYF
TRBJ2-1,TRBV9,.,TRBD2,TGTGCCAGCAGCCCATGGACTAGCGACAATGAGCAGTTCTTC,CASSPWTSDNEQFF
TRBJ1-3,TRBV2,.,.,TGTGCCAGCACAAGGGACCATCCGAGCTCTGGAAACACCATATATTTT,CASTRDHPSSGNTIYF
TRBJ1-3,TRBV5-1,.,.,TGCGCCAGCAGCCCCTTAACGAGCTCTGGAAACACCATATATTTT,CASSPLTSSGNTIYF
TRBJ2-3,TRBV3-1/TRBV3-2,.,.,TGTGCCAGTGCACGATCGAGGGTCGATACGCAGTATTTT,CASARSRVDTQYF
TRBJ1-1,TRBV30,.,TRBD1,TGTGCCTGGAGTGTACGGTTACAGGGGAGCACTGAAGCTTTCTTT,CAWSVRLQGSTEAFF
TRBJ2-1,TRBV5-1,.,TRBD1,TGCGCCAGCAGCTTGGCGGACAGGGCAGACAATGAGCAGTTCTTC,CASSLADRADNEQFF
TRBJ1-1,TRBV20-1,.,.,TGCAGTGCTGAGACGGGGCCTGAAGCTTTCTTT,CSAETGPEAFF
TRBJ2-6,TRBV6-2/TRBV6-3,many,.,TGTGCCAGCAGTTACTCGAGTTGGGGGGTCGACTCTGGGGCCAACGTCCTGACTTTC,CASSYSSWGVDSGANVLTF
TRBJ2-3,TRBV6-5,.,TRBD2,TGTGCCAGCAGGCCTATAGCGGGAAGCACAGATACGCAGTATTTT,CASRPIAGSTDTQYF
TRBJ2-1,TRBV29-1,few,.,TGCAGCGCGTGGCCCCGGGGGAACTCCTACAATGAGCAGTTCTTC,CSAWPRGNSYNEQFF
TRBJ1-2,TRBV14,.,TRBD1,TGTGCCAGCAGCCAGCTCGACAGGGCTGACTATGGCTACACCTTC,CASSQLDRADYGYTF
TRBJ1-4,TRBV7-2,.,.,TGTGCCAGCAGCTCGCTAAACAGGGTAGGTGATGAAAAACTGTTTTTT,CASSSLNRVGDEKLFF
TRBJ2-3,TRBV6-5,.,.,TGTGCCAGCAGTTACTTGGGGGAGCTTAGCACAGATACGCAGTATTTT,CASSYLGELSTDTQYF
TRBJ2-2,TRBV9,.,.,TGTGCCAGCAGCGTCGCAGGGTCCTTCGGGGAGCTGTTTTTT,CASSVAGSFGELFF
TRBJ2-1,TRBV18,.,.,TGTGCCAGCTCACCGAAGGGACAAATGTCCTACAATGAGCAGTTCTTC,CASSPKGQMSYNEQFF
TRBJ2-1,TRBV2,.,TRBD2,TGTGCCAGCAGCGGACCACCACTGACTAGCGGGAGCTCCTACAATGAGCAGTTCTTC,CASSGPPLTSGSSYNEQFF
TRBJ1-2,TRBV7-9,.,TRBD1,TGTGCCAGCAGCTTAGCGGGACAGGGTCCAAACTATGGCTACACCTTC,CASSLAGQGPNYGYTF
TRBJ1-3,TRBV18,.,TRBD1,TGTGCCAGCTCACAGACAGGGGGCCCTGGAAACACCATATATTTT,CASSQTGGPGNTIYF
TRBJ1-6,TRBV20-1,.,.,TGCAGTGCTAGTTCTACGGGGGGCCTTAATTCACCCCTCCACTTT,CSASSTGGLNSPLHF
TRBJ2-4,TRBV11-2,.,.,TGTGCCAGCAGCCCCGGCAGGGCTGGCAACATTCAGTACTTC,CASSPGRAGNIQYF
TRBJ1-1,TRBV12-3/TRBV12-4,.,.,TGTGCCAGCACCGGGGGAGGGAACACTGAAGCTTTCTTT,CASTGGGNTEAFF
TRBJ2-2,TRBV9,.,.,TGTGCCAGCAGCGTAGTACCGGGTGGGGACTCCCAAAGGGCCGGGGAGCTGTTTTTT,CASSVVPGGDSQRAGELFF
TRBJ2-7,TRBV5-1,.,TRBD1,TGCGCCAGCAGCTTGGTGAGGACAGGGGTCTACGAGCAGTACTTC,CASSLVRTGVYEQYF
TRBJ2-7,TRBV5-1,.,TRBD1,TGCGCCAGCAGCTTGTCGGGACAGGGTGCTGGCGAGCAGTACTTC,CASSLSGQGAGEQYF
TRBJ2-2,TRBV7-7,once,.,TGTGCCAGCAGCTTTAAAAGGGATGGCACCGGGGAGCTGTTTTTT,CASSFKRDGTGELFF
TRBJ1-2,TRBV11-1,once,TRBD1,TGTGCCAGCAGCCTACAGGGACCCAGGGGGGACTATGGCTACACCTTC,CASSLQGPRGDYGYTF
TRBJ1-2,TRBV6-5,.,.,TGTGCCAGCAGTTACGCGTCCGCTTCTAACTATGGCTACACCTTC,CASSYASASNYGYTF
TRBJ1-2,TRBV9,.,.,TGTGCCAGCAGCGGAGGGGGAAACTATGGCTACACCTTC,CASSGGGNYGYTF
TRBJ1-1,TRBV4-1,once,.,TGCGCCAGCAGCCAAGATCTAGCGAGGGCCTCTTCACAACTGAACACTGAAGCTTTCTTT,CASSQDLARASSQLNTEAFF
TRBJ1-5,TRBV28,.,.,TGTGCCAGTCGAAGACCCTCCCCGAATCAGCCCCAGCATTTT,CASRRPSPNQPQHF